These 27 T cell receptor beta chains originate from one sample sequenced in a study of cytomegalovirus exposure and HLA in healthy donors. Primers included in the PCR were 60 Vbeta and 13 Jbeta primers. Method: immunoSEQ multiplex PCR; TCRdb's copy keeps in-frame clones and lacks some. The table lists 150,000 to 200,000 clones, approximately 80% of them singletons. The sample consisted of PBMCs. The receptors were sampled from a woman in her forties or fifties in good health and CMV-seronegative.

The J gene is TRBJ2-5, the V gene TRBV6-1, with 9 bases lining up with TRBD2. Trimming at V came to 2 bases and at J to 5 bases, leaving 9 bases not matched to a gene. The CDR3 extends over 16 amino acids. CDR1 is MNHNS, CDR2 SASEGT, per germline. The CDR3 nucleotides read TGTGCCAGCAGTGAACGGAGGAGCGGGGGGTTGGAGACCCAGTACTTC. Translating it yields CASSERRSGGLETQYF.

This clone is a singleton in its sample. CDR3 sequence reads: CAWHRGIGQPQHF. The CDR3 DNA sequence: TGTGCCTGGCACAGGGGGATCGGTCAGCCCCAGCATTTT. This chain uses TRBV30 with TRBJ1-5, with 8 positions matching TRBD1. This CDR3 region has 13 residues. The germline V gene encodes CDR1 GTSNPN and CDR2 SVGIG (reference sequence). The junction had 6 bases not matched to a gene; V was cut back by 5 bases and J by 6 bases. The full variable domain, its missing parts supplied by reference TRBV30 and TRBJ1-5, is SQTIHQWPATLVQPVGSPLSLECTVEGTSNPNLYWYRQAAGRGLQLLFYSVGIGQISSEVPQNLSASRPQDRQFILSSKKLLLSDSGFYLCAWHRGIGQPQHFGDGTRLSIL.

The chain is built from TRBV5-1 and TRBJ2-6; TRBD2 aligns across 12 bases. Germline V gene data show CDR1 as SGHRS and CDR2 as YFSETQ. V lost 3 bases and J lost 2; bases outside the gene matches: 12. The CDR3 sequence is 20 residues long. The CDR3 here is CASSSGGRLAGAPGANVLTF. The CDR3 nucleotides are TGCGCCAGCAGCTCGGGGGGCAGACTAGCGGGAGCCCCTGGGGCCAACGTCCTGACTTTC.

This clone came up a few times. The CDR3 loop reads CASSLGPPQGARGNTIYF. CDR3 coding DNA: TGTGCCAGCAGCTTGGGCCCCCCCCAGGGGGCAAGAGGAAACACCATATATTTT. The chain is built from TRBV5-5 and TRBJ1-3, with 8 nucleotides matching TRBD1. CDR3 length equals 18 residues. Germline assignment: CDR1 SGHKS and CDR2 YYEKEE (reference sequence). V lost 0 bases to trimming and J lost 4 bases; unmatched junction nucleotides: 12. Variable domain in full (rest from reference TRBV5-5 and TRBJ1-3): DAGVTQSPTHLIKTRGQQVTLRCSPISGHKSVSWYQQVLGQGPQFIFQYYEKEERGRGNFPDRFSARQFPNYSSELNVNALLLGDSALYLCASSLGPPQGARGNTIYFGEGSWLTVV.

The chain has TRBV18 and TRBJ2-1; D perhaps matches TRBD2 (5 bases). The CDR3 length is 15 residues. The ends were cut back, 6 bases at V and 9 bases at J, with 21 bases in the middle. Germline lookup yields CDR1 KGHSH and CDR2 LQKENI. CDR3 DNA: TGTGCCAGCTCCCCCGACACGGTACGAAGCGGTGAGCAGTTCTTC. This gives the protein CASSPDTVRSGEQFF. The whole variable domain, filled in from reference TRBV18 and TRBJ2-1, reads NAGVMQNPRHLVRRRGQEARLRCSPMKGHSHVYWYRQLPEEGLKFMVYLQKENIIDESGMPKERFSAEFPKEGPSILRIQQVVRGDSAAYFCASSPDTVRSGEQFFGPGTRLTVL.

The rearrangement joins TRBV29-1 to TRBJ1-4; D unresolved. Germline CDR1 reads SQVTM; CDR2 reads ANQGSEA. The CDR3 runs 13 residues. V lost 4 bases to trimming and J lost 8 bases, with 14 bases between them. This chain's CDR3 is CSVVRKMGEKLFF. CDR3 sequence (DNA): TGCAGCGTTGTCCGGAAAATGGGCGAAAAACTGTTTTTT.

V and J are TRBV5-4 and TRBJ2-7, with D perhaps matching TRBD2 (6 bases). CDR1 is SGHNT and CDR2 is YYREEE in the germline V gene (reference sequence). The CDR3 has 13 residues. Trimming removed 2 bases from V and 3 bases from J, with 9 bases in between. CDR3 sequence reads: CASSFPTSYEQYF. The CDR3 bases are TGTGCCAGCAGCTTCCCGACTAGCTACGAGCAGTACTTC.

The DNA of the CDR3 is TGTGCCAGCACCACGGGACTAGCGGACCCAAACATTCAGTACTTC. Its translation: CASTTGLADPNIQYF. This sequence joins TRBV2 and TRBJ2-4; 11 bases fit TRBD2. In germline, CDR1 is SNHLY, CDR2 FYNNEI. This CDR3 contains 15 residues. V was clipped by 7 bases and J by 6 bases; unmatched bases: 8. The full variable domain, with the rest looked up from reference TRBV2 and TRBJ2-4, is EPEVTQTPSHQVTQMGQEVILRCVPISNHLYFYWYRQILGQKVEFLVSFYNNEISEKSEIFDDQFSVERPDGSNFTLKIRSTKLEDSAMYFCASTTGLADPNIQYFGAGTRLSVL.

The chain couples TRBV28 to TRBJ1-5; D ambiguous. V dropped 7 bases and J dropped 2 bases, with 12 bases sitting between them. CDR1 MDHEN and CDR2 SYDVKM come from the germline V gene. The CDR3 has 14 amino acids. The DNA of the CDR3 is TGTGCCAGCAAAGAAAACGGGGGCAATCAGCCCCAGCATTTT. Its translation is CASKENGGNQPQHF.

The chain couples TRBV27 to TRBJ2-1; maybe TRBD2 (6 bases). The V gene's germline CDR1 is MNHEY and CDR2 SMNVEV (reference sequence). This CDR3 spans 14 amino acids. V was trimmed by 3 bases and J by 8 bases, leaving 14 bases between them. The CDR3 is CASSFGGTVDEQFF. The CDR3 DNA sequence: TGTGCCAGCAGTTTCGGCGGGACTGTAGATGAGCAGTTCTTC.

J is TRBJ2-7 and V is TRBV27; TRBD1 matches 8 bases. CDR3 size: 23 residues. Trimming removed 3 bases from V and 0 bases from J; junction bases left unmatched: 28. Germline CDR1 reads MNHEY; CDR2 reads SMNVEV (reference sequence). The chain's CDR3 is CASSFRTLSGQGRDHGSSYEQYF. The CDR3 DNA reads TGTGCCAGCAGTTTCCGTACCCTCTCTGGACAGGGAAGGGACCACGGCAGCTCCTACGAGCAGTACTTC.

The CDR3 nucleotides are TGTGCCAGCAGCTCAGGACAGGGATGGACTAATGAAAAACTGTTTTTT. Amino acids: CASSSGQGWTNEKLFF. V usage is TRBV7-2 and J usage is TRBJ1-4; the match to TRBD1 covers 8 bases. Per germline, CDR1 SGHTA and CDR2 FQGNSA. The CDR3 is 16 amino acids. The V gene end was trimmed by 4 bases and the J gene end by 2 bases; junction bases not matched to a gene: 6.

V gene TRBV20-1 combines with J gene TRBJ1-2; D is possibly TRBD1 (6 bases). V dropped 6 bases and J dropped 7 bases, with 12 bases sitting between them. In germline, CDR1 is DFQATT, CDR2 SNEGSKA (reference sequence). CDR3 length: 11 amino acids. CDR3 region: CSAQLQGGYTF. The CDR3 DNA reads as TGCAGTGCGCAGCTACAGGGTGGCTACACCTTC.

V gene TRBV10-3 combines with J gene TRBJ2-1, with D tentatively TRBD2 (7 bases). Looked up from germline, CDR1 is ENHRY and CDR2 is SYGVKD. The CDR3 runs to 15 residues. V dropped 5 bases and J dropped 6 bases, with 17 bases sitting between them. CDR3 DNA sequence: TGTGCCATCAGTAGGGAGGGGGTCCGTGCCAATGAGCAGTTCTTC. Its translation is CAISREGVRANEQFF.

This clone was recorded only once. For the CDR3, the DNA is TGTGCCAGCAGCCCTTTTTGGTCGCTAGCGGAAGAGACCCAGTACTTC. This sequence encodes CASSPFWSLAEETQYF. This chain joins TRBV7-9 and TRBJ2-5, with 7 positions matching TRBD2. CDR3 length equals 16 residues. After removal of 5 bases from V and 3 bases from J, the junction contained 12 bases not matched to a gene. The germline gives CDR1 SEHNR, CDR2 FQNEAQ (reference sequence).

This clone was observed once. V is TRBV2 and J is TRBJ2-3, with 9 bases that match TRBD1. CDR1 is SNHLY, CDR2 FYNNEI, per germline. The V gene end was trimmed by 6 bases and the J gene end by 4 bases; junction bases not matched to a gene: 11. The CDR3 has 16 residues. Here the CDR3 DNA reads TGTGCCAGCAGGAAGGAGATGGACAGGGGTGCAGATACGCAGTATTTT. It yields the protein CASRKEMDRGADTQYF.

This rearrangement joins TRBV28 to TRBJ2-6; D not resolved. In germline, CDR1 is MDHEN, CDR2 SYDVKM. The CDR3 length is 15 residues. V was trimmed by 5 bases and J by 2 bases, leaving 10 bases between them. CDR3: CASSNPDTGANVLTF. In nucleotides, the CDR3 is TGTGCCAGCAGTAACCCTGACACTGGGGCCAACGTCCTGACTTTC.

This sequence joins TRBV7-2 and TRBJ2-7; 8 nucleotides align to TRBD2. Trimming took 1 base from V and 5 from J; bases not matched to a gene: 10. This CDR3 is 16 amino acids long. Germline V CDR1 and CDR2: SGHTA, FQGNSA. The CDR3 region has the DNA TGTGCCAGCAGCTTAGGTCCGGGGGGGGCAGGTCACGAGCAGTACTTC. Its protein product is CASSLGPGGAGHEQYF.

This chain links TRBV25-1 with TRBJ2-3; tentative D call: TRBD1 (5 bases). Germline values: CDR1 MGHDK, CDR2 SYGVNS. With 7 bases removed from V and 4 bases from J, the gap between germline ends came to 15 bases. The CDR3 is 14 residues long. The CDR3 coding sequence is TGTGCCAGCAACCAAAGGGGTATTGCAGATACGCAGTATTTT. The encoded protein is CASNQRGIADTQYF.

The chain is built from TRBV5-5 and TRBJ1-2; D not resolved. This CDR3 spans 15 amino acids. CDR1 SGHKS and CDR2 YYEKEE come from the germline V gene (reference sequence). V dropped 6 bases and J dropped 5 bases, with 20 bases sitting between them. In nucleotides, the CDR3 is TGTGCCAGCATCTCCGGATCTGAGGGAATTTATGGCTACACCTTC. Protein sequence: CASISGSEGIYGYTF.

V and J are TRBV5-4 and TRBJ2-1; 8 bases fit TRBD1. The CDR3 is made up of 15 amino acids. After removal of 4 bases from V and 6 bases from J, the junction contained 9 bases not matched to a gene. Germline V lookup: CDR1 SGHNT, CDR2 YYREEE (reference sequence). The CDR3 is CASSSRDRSRNEQFF. The CDR3 DNA reads as TGTGCCAGCAGCAGCCGGGACAGGAGCCGCAATGAGCAGTTCTTC.

Comment on this clone: The same CDR3 also results from other DNA sequences found in this sample. This chain joins TRBV15 and TRBJ2-7, with TRBD1 identical over 10 bases. Looked up from germline, CDR1 is LNHNV and CDR2 is YYDKDF (reference sequence). The CDR3 contains 15 residues. Trimming removed 0 bases from V and 3 bases from J; junction bases left unmatched: 2. The CDR3 DNA reads TGTGCCACCAGCAGAGAACGGGACAGGGGCTACGAGCAGTACTTC. Protein sequence: CATSRERDRGYEQYF.

This clone has a single count. The rearrangement joins TRBV7-3 to TRBJ1-1, with D possibly TRBD1 on 5 matching bases. V was cut by 5 bases and J by 1 base, with 11 bases left in between. Germline-derived CDR1 and CDR2 are SGHTA and FQGTGA. This CDR3 is built from 14 residues. CDR3 nucleotide sequence: TGTGCCAGCAGCCACGCGGGGCAGAACACTGAAGCTTTCTTT. Translating gives CASSHAGQNTEAFF.

With respect to this clone: At one of its ends the junction is not consistent with the germline gene, which may arise from a read error. The chain combines TRBV7-9 with TRBJ2-1; D is possibly TRBD2 (5 bases). The CDR3 has 13 amino acids. Germline V gives CDR1 SEHNR, CDR2 FQNEAQ (reference sequence). CDR3 sequence (DNA): TGTGCCGGCAGCTTAGATCGGGGAGATGAGCAGTTCTTC. It is translated as CAGSLDRGDEQFF.

The chain carries TRBV29-1 and TRBJ2-1, with D perhaps TRBD1 (6 bases). Germline CDR1 is SQVTM and CDR2 is ANQGSEA. The CDR3 spans 14 residues. V was cut by 4 bases and J by 3 bases, with 13 bases left in between. The CDR3 DNA reads as TGCAGCGTTGTGGGCAGGGGCGTCTACAATGAGCAGTTCTTC. This encodes CSVVGRGVYNEQFF.

The rearrangement joins TRBV6-1 to TRBJ2-3; 13 positions match TRBD2. The J segment lost 4 bases and the V segment lost 5 bases, leaving 3 bases of the junction unmatched. There are 15 residues in the CDR3. CDR1 MNHNS and CDR2 SASEGT come from the germline V gene. CDR3 DNA sequence: TGTGCCAGCAGTTCACTAGCGGGAGGGCCAGATACGCAGTATTTT. Its translation is CASSSLAGGPDTQYF.

This chain links TRBV4-3 with TRBJ2-7; a weak D match, TRBD2 (5 bases). Trimming left V 4 bases short and J 1 base short, with 8 bases between. The CDR3 covers 13 residues. Germline V CDR1 and CDR2: LGHNA, YSLEER. Written as DNA, the CDR3 is TGCGCCAGCAGCCCCGGGGAATCCTACGAGCAGTACTTC. The encoded protein is CASSPGESYEQYF.